These T cell receptor beta chains were read from a single sample in a study of cytomegalovirus exposure and HLA in healthy donors. Method: immunoSEQ multiplex PCR; TCRdb's copy keeps in-frame clones and lacks some. The sample includes 93,000 or so clones, 80% to 90% of them seen just once. The sample comprised PBMCs. Source of these receptors: a woman younger than 30 in good health and CMV-seropositive. Each CDR3 is given with its conserved first and last residue. Fields, in order: J gene, D gene, clone size, V gene, CDR3 protein, CDR3 DNA. The D gene is left open where the match is weak. Size values are once, few and many counts, or a class for expanded clones, and some rows have none.

>TRBJ1-5|TRBD1|.|TRBV7-8
CASSLLGGTGLSNQPQHF
TGTGCCAGCAGCTTATTAGGTGGGACAGGGCTTAGCAATCAGCCCCAGCATTTT
>TRBJ2-3|.|.|TRBV5-4
CASSLAVGDTQYF
TGTGCCAGCAGCTTGGCTGTCGGAGATACGCAGTATTTT
>TRBJ2-3|TRBD2|once|TRBV4-1
CASSQRAGLELAALDTQYF
TGCGCCAGCAGCCAACGGGCGGGTTTGGAACTAGCGGCCTTAGATACGCAGTATTTT
>TRBJ2-5|TRBD2|.|TRBV2
CASSERGRLAGGLKGETQYF
TGTGCCAGCAGTGAACGGGGGCGACTAGCGGGGGGGTTGAAGGGAGAGACCCAGTACTTC
>TRBJ2-1|TRBD2|.|TRBV10-2
CASSALAGANEQFF
TGCGCCAGCAGCGCACTAGCGGGAGCCAATGAGCAGTTCTTC
>TRBJ2-7|TRBD1|.|TRBV4-1
CASSQMAGQGVAYEQYF
TGCGCCAGCAGCCAGATGGCTGGGCAGGGGGTCGCCTACGAGCAGTACTTC
>TRBJ1-4|.|.|TRBV19
CASSITAVPYEELFF
TGTGCCAGTAGTATCACAGCAGTTCCATATGAAGAACTGTTTTTT
>TRBJ1-1|TRBD1|.|TRBV15
CATSRVGTVSWNTEAFF
TGTGCCACCAGCAGAGTTGGGACAGTCTCATGGAACACTGAAGCTTTCTTT
>TRBJ1-1|.|once|TRBV5-4
CASSYRGRNTEAFF
TGTGCCAGCAGCTACCGGGGGAGGAACACTGAAGCTTTCTTT
>TRBJ2-1|.|.|TRBV4-1
CASSQGSPGNEQFF
TGCGCCAGCAGCCAAGGCTCGCCCGGCAATGAGCAGTTCTTC
>TRBJ2-7|TRBD1|few|TRBV19
CASSPTKDRGDYEQYF
TGTGCCAGTAGTCCTACCAAGGACAGGGGGGACTACGAGCAGTACTTC
>TRBJ2-2|TRBD1|.|TRBV7-2
CASSPGQGYTGELFF
TGTGCCAGCAGCCCGGGACAGGGTTATACCGGGGAGCTGTTTTTT
>TRBJ2-3|.|few|TRBV5-1
CATGRGDTDTQYF
TGCGCCACTGGGAGGGGGGACACAGATACGCAGTATTTT
>TRBJ1-1|.|.|TRBV11-2
CASSLRGGGTEAFF
TGTGCCAGCAGCTTAAGGGGAGGGGGCACTGAAGCTTTCTTT
>TRBJ2-5|TRBD1|.|TRBV23-1
CASSQKRADRGLPQETQYF
TGCGCCAGCAGTCAAAAGAGAGCGGACAGGGGGCTTCCCCAAGAGACCCAGTACTTC
>TRBJ2-7|.|.|TRBV7-9
CASRGGISEQYF
TGTGCCAGCCGGGGCGGGATTTCGGAGCAGTACTTC
>TRBJ2-7|.|.|TRBV6-5
CASSYGNRPNEQYF
TGTGCCAGCAGTTACGGTAACAGACCCAACGAGCAGTACTTC
>TRBJ2-5|TRBD1|.|TRBV9
CASSATGTGQETQYF
TGTGCCAGCAGCGCCACCGGGACAGGCCAAGAGACCCAGTACTTC
>TRBJ2-1|TRBD2|.|TRBV5-6
CASSFIAGGPNEQFF
TGTGCCAGCAGCTTTATAGCGGGGGGGCCCAATGAGCAGTTCTTC
>TRBJ2-5|.|.|TRBV29-1
CSVEGGETQYF
TGCAGCGTTGAAGGCGGGGAGACCCAGTACTTC
>TRBJ2-7|TRBD2|.|TRBV5-1
CASSSQNSGRGSEQYF
TGCGCCAGCAGCTCTCAGAATAGCGGGAGGGGATCCGAGCAGTACTTC
>TRBJ1-4|.|few|TRBV7-9
CASSFDRRFNEKLFF
TGTGCCAGCAGCTTCGACAGGCGATTTAATGAAAAACTGTTTTTT
>TRBJ1-1|.|.|TRBV18
CASSPQNPNTEAFF
TGTGCCAGCTCACCCCAGAACCCGAACACTGAAGCTTTCTTT
>TRBJ2-1|.|once|TRBV7-9
CASSKGTFPSYNEQFF
TGTGCCAGCAGCAAAGGGACTTTCCCCTCCTACAATGAGCAGTTCTTC